This T cell receptor (beta chain) came from a study of a mutant IDH1 vaccine in newly diagnosed glioma. Turning to the study itself: Treated individuals were about 62% male and approximately 38% female, averaging roughly 43 years of age.

V shed 3 bases and J shed 1 base, with 6 bases lying between them. Looked up from germline, CDR1 is LNHDA and CDR2 is SQIVND (reference sequence). The CDR3 has 13 amino acids. As to time point: baseline, week 1 (first vaccination visit). The treatment was: pre-vaccination baseline after standard-of-care therapy. Assay used: immunoSEQ multiplex PCR; TCRdb lists only in-frame clones, some missing. The data contain over 80,000 clones, around 90% of them singletons. This sequence joins TRBV19 and TRBJ2-5, with D unresolved. The TCR was taken from a woman between 50 and 59 years old with glioma. The material sequenced was PBMCs, taken from a glioma patient treated with radiotherapy, temozolomide or both. This CDR3 is CASSMLLQETQYF. CDR3 in DNA: TGTGCCAGTAGTATGCTACTCCAAGAGACCCAGTACTTC.